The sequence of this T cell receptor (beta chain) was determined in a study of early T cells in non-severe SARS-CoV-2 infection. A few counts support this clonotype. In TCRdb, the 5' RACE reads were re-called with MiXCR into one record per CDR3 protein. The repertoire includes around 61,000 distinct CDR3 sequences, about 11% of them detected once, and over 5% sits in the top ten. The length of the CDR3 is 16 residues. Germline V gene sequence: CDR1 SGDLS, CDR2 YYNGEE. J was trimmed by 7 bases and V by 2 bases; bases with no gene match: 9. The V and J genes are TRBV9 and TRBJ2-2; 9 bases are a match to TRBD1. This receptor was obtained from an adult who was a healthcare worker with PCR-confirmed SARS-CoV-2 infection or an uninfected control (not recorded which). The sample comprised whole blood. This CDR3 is CASSVRGDRVVGELFF. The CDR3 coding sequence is TGTGCCAGCAGCGTTCGAGGGGACAGGGTTGTCGGGGAGCTGTTTTTT.